This TCR beta chain was sequenced during a study of control samples from healthy donors and cancer patients. The sample holds a few counts of this clone. In germline, CDR1 is MNHEY, CDR2 SVGAGI. V lost 10 bases, J lost 6 bases, and 9 bases lay in between. The CDR3 runs to 11 residues. Data came from immunoSEQ multiplex PCR; TCRdb stores just in-frame clones and leaves some out. The profile shows roughly 190,000 clones, roughly 91% of them singletons. The receptor's source is a woman in her twenties or thirties in good health. The chain carries TRBV6-5 and TRBJ2-2, with D tentatively TRBD1 (6 bases). Sample: blood. Here the CDR3 reads CATRQAGELFF. The CDR3 DNA reads TGTGCCACTCGACAGGCCGGGGAGCTGTTTTTT.